These 19 T cell receptor beta chains came from one sample sequenced in a study of shared clonotypes between healthy human individuals. Here immunoSEQ multiplex PCR was the method, and the copy in TCRdb shows in-frame clones only, minus some. Of fewer than 1.4 million clones listed, around 78% are singletons. The material sequenced was memory CD4+ T cells from PBMCs. This sample's subset: CD45RA-negative fraction. The receptor source for this set is a man aged 18 to 29 in good health. Some clones in this sample may be carry-over from other donors' samples.

This clone was observed a single time. The CDR3 DNA reads TGTGCCAGCAACCTAACCGACCAGGACAGGCGATCAGGGCAGCCCCAGCATTTT. This sequence encodes CASNLTDQDRRSGQPQHF. The chain is built from TRBV27 and TRBJ1-5; 7 bases are a match to TRBD1. Trimming cost V 7 bases and J 7 bases; bases outside gene matches: 22. This CDR3 has 18 residues. Germline CDR1 is MNHEY and CDR2 is SMNVEV (reference sequence).

This rearrangement joins TRBV7-9 to TRBJ1-1; possibly TRBD1 for D (5 bases). In germline, CDR1 is SEHNR, CDR2 FQNEAQ (reference sequence). This CDR3 has 14 residues. With 2 bases removed from V and 4 bases from J, the gap between germline ends came to 11 bases. CDR3 sequence reads: CASSLPLQGTEAFF. Written as DNA, the CDR3 is TGTGCCAGCAGCTTACCCCTTCAGGGCACTGAAGCTTTCTTT.

The chain couples TRBV6-1 to TRBJ1-1, with D unresolved. The CDR3 spans 17 residues. V gave up 2 bases and J gave up 4 bases, with 20 bases separating them. The germline gives CDR1 MNHNS, CDR2 SASEGT. The CDR3 bases are TGTGCCAGCAGTGAAAGCTATAGGTCCGGCGGCGTCACTGAAGCTTTCTTT. Its protein is CASSESYRSGGVTEAFF.

In regard to this clone: One base away lies a much larger clone, so this may be a sequencing read error. V and J are TRBV12-5 and TRBJ1-3; no firm D call. Per germline, CDR1 LGHNT and CDR2 FRNRAP. Trimming cost V 7 bases and J 0 bases, with 10 bases left between them. This CDR3 contains 14 residues. CDR3 sequence (DNA): TGTGCTAGTGCCCCGGACGGCTCTGGAAACACCATATATTTT. Its protein is CASAPDGSGNTIYF.

This chain joins TRBV7-9 and TRBJ1-5, with 9 nucleotides matching TRBD1. V lost 5 bases, J lost 7 bases, and 6 bases stayed unmatched. Per the germline V gene, CDR1 is SEHNR and CDR2 is FQNEAQ (reference sequence). This CDR3 is built from 14 residues. The DNA for the CDR3 is TGTGCCAGCAGCCCACAGGGGGCTGGACAGCCCCAGCATTTT. Amino acid sequence: CASSPQGAGQPQHF.

The gene calls are TRBV28 and TRBJ2-6; no firm D call. V lost 7 bases and J 4 bases, leaving 5 bases between the germline ends. The germline V gene encodes CDR1 MDHEN and CDR2 SYDVKM. The CDR3 is 12 residues long. As DNA, the CDR3 is TGTGCCAGCATCTCCGGGGCCAACGTCCTGACTTTC. Protein sequence: CASISGANVLTF.

The chain is built from TRBV13 and TRBJ2-2, with TRBD2 as a possible D gene (5 bases). Trimming took 6 bases from V and 0 from J, leaving 17 bases between them. Germline loops: CDR1 PRHDT, CDR2 FYEKMQ (reference sequence). The CDR3 consists of 17 residues. In DNA form, the CDR3 reads TGTGCCAGCAGTCTCAGAAGACTAACAGCGAACACCGGGGAGCTGTTTTTT. Translation: CASSLRRLTANTGELFF.

The rearrangement links TRBV4-1 to TRBJ1-2; D unresolved. V was pared by 0 bases and J by 2 bases, with 10 bases between. This CDR3 has 15 residues. Germline loops: CDR1 MGHRA, CDR2 YSYEKL. In nucleotides, the CDR3 is TGCGCCAGCAGCCAAGATAGGGTTCCCAACTATGGCTACACCTTC. Translated, it gives CASSQDRVPNYGYTF.

The genes are TRBV2 and TRBJ2-3; D may be TRBD2 (5 bases). CDR3 size: 15 residues. Germline V gene data show CDR1 as SNHLY and CDR2 as FYNNEI. V was trimmed by 1 base and J by 6 bases, leaving 14 bases between them. CDR3 sequence (DNA): TGTGCCAGCAGTGAAGGTCCGCGGGTGGTTGATACGCAGTATTTT. This sequence encodes CASSEGPRVVDTQYF. The entire variable domain, with the rest obtained from reference TRBV2 and TRBJ2-3, is as follows: EPEVTQTPSHQVTQMGQEVILRCVPISNHLYFYWYRQILGQKVEFLVSFYNNEISEKSEIFDDQFSVERPDGSNFTLKIRSTKLEDSAMYFCASSEGPRVVDTQYFGPGTRLTVL.

The chain recombines TRBV7-3 with TRBJ2-3, with TRBD1 matching 11 bases. The V and J ends lost 5 bases and 8 bases, in that order; junction bases with no gene match: 3. CDR3 length: 13 residues. Germline CDR1 and CDR2: SGHTA and FQGTGA. The CDR3 bases are TGTGCCAGCAGCGCTGGGACAGGGGGTACGCAGTATTTT. Its translation: CASSAGTGGTQYF.

The V gene is TRBV11-1, the J gene TRBJ2-3; a possible D gene is TRBD2 (5 bases). The CDR3 is 15 residues long. With 6 bases removed from V and 2 bases from J, the gap between germline ends came to 15 bases. CDR1 and CDR2 (germline): SGHAT, FQDESV (reference sequence). The CDR3 is CASSHNSGFTDTQYF. The CDR3 nucleotides read TGTGCCAGCAGTCATAATTCGGGGTTCACAGATACGCAGTATTTT.

The genes are TRBV18 and TRBJ2-7, with D perhaps TRBD1 or TRBD2 (5 bases each). CDR1 and CDR2 from the germline V gene are KGHSH and LQKENI. This CDR3 region has 13 residues. Between the trimmed V and J ends, which lost 4 bases and 3 bases, there was a span of 10 bases. This CDR3 reads CASSRGRIYEQYF. As DNA, the CDR3 is TGTGCCAGCTCACGGGGACGGATCTACGAGCAGTACTTC.

The chain has TRBV6-1 and TRBJ1-2; D gene unclear. This CDR3 has 13 amino acids. The germline V and J ends were trimmed by 4 bases and 4 bases, with 10 bases remaining between them. CDR1 is MNHNS, CDR2 SASEGT, per germline. The CDR3 loop reads CASSGLEGYGYTF. CDR3 nucleotide sequence: TGTGCCAGCAGTGGGCTTGAGGGCTATGGCTACACCTTC.

This clone was seen repeatedly, ten times or more. The chain combines TRBV7-8 with TRBJ1-2; 8 positions agree with TRBD1. The length of the CDR3 is 17 residues. The germline gives CDR1 SGHVS, CDR2 FQNEAQ. V dropped 4 bases and J dropped 6; count of bases not matched to a gene: 16. The CDR3 is CASSSTPGTGFNHGYTF. The CDR3 coding sequence is TGTGCCAGCAGCTCGACCCCCGGGACAGGCTTTAATCATGGCTACACCTTC.

The chain combines TRBV4-3 with TRBJ2-1; D possibly corresponds to TRBD2 (6 bases). CDR3 length: 16 residues. The germline V gene has CDR1 LGHNA and CDR2 YSLEER. Trimming stripped 4 bases from V and 6 bases from J, with 19 bases between. CDR3 nucleotides: TGCGCCAGCAGCCGGATAGCTAGCGCGCAATCCAATGAGCAGTTCTTC. This sequence encodes CASSRIASAQSNEQFF.

This chain connects TRBV27 to TRBJ1-1; no firm D call. The germline CDR1 and CDR2 sequences are MNHEY and SMNVEV (reference sequence). V dropped 5 bases and J dropped 5 bases, with 12 bases sitting between them. The CDR3 is made up of 13 amino acids. The CDR3, as DNA: TGTGCCAGCAGTCCATTAGTTGCGACTGAAGCTTTCTTT. Its translation: CASSPLVATEAFF.

This clone occurred once. The chain carries TRBV28 and TRBJ2-1; D is unresolved. This CDR3 region has 12 residues. Germline V gives CDR1 MDHEN, CDR2 SYDVKM. The V end was cut by 3 bases, the J end by 5 bases, with 5 bases between. The CDR3 nucleotides read TGTGCCAGCAGTTTTCGGGACAATGAGCAGTTCTTC. Its protein product is CASSFRDNEQFF.

The rearrangement joins TRBV5-6 to TRBJ2-4; D is undetermined. Germline V gene lookup returns CDR1 SGHDT and CDR2 YYEEEE. V was trimmed by 4 bases and J by 7 bases, leaving 9 bases between them. The CDR3 covers 12 residues. The CDR3 DNA follows: TGTGCCAGCAGCCCACAAGGGAACATTCAGTACTTC. Amino acid sequence: CASSPQGNIQYF.

V gene TRBV5-6 combines with J gene TRBJ1-3; possibly TRBD1 for D (5 bases). The CDR3 runs to 15 residues. Germline V gene data show CDR1 as SGHDT and CDR2 as YYEEEE. The V end lost 8 bases, the J end lost 0 bases, and 15 bases lay between the germline ends. The CDR3 DNA follows: TGTGCCAGTACCGTTCGGGGACTCTCTGGAAACACCATATATTTT. Protein product: CASTVRGLSGNTIYF. Using reference TRBV5-6 and TRBJ1-3 for the parts outside the CDR3, the full variable domain is DAGVTQSPTHLIKTRGQQVTLRCSPKSGHDTVSWYQQALGQGPQFIFQYYEEEERQRGNFPDRFSGHQFPNYSSELNVNALLLGDSALYLCASTVRGLSGNTIYFGEGSWLTVV.